The T cell receptor (beta chain) described here comes from a study of shared clonotypes between healthy human individuals. Germline trimming cut 0 bases from V and 6 bases from J; bases unmatched to any gene: 3. CDR3 length: 16 residues. Germline-derived CDR1 and CDR2 are SGHRS and YFSETQ. Here immunoSEQ multiplex PCR was the method, and the copy in TCRdb shows in-frame clones only, minus some. The sample lists 300,000 to 400,000 clones, approximately 74% occurring once. This clonotype was obtained from a man younger than 40 in good health. The sample was memory CD4+ T cells sorted from blood. The subset is: CD45RA-negative fraction. The V gene is TRBV5-1, the J gene TRBJ1-6; 10 bases map to TRBD1. The chain's CDR3 is CASSLVGQGPNSPLHF. The CDR3 DNA is TGCGCCAGCAGCTTGGTGGGACAGGGGCCTAATTCACCCCTCCACTTT.